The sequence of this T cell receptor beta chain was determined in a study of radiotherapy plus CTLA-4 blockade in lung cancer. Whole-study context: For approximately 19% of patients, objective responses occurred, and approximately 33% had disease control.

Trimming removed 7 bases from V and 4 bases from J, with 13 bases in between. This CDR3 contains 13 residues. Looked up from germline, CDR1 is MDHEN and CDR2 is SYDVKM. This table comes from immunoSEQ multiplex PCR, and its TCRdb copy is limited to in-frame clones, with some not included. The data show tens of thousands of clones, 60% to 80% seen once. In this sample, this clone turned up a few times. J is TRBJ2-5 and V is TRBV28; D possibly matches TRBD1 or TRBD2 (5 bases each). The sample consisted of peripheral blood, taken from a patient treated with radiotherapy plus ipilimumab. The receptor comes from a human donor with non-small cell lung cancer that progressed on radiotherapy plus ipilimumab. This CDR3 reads CASTPRDLETQYF. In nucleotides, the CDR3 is TGTGCCAGCACCCCCCGGGACCTAGAGACCCAGTACTTC.